This T cell receptor beta chain was captured by sequencing in a study of CD8 T cells in ankylosing spondylitis. This clonotype was seen repeatedly, ten times or more. Its matching antigen is unknown. Germline CDR1 and CDR2: SQVTM and ANQGSEA. The V end was cut by 3 bases, the J end by 0 bases, with 10 bases between. The CDR3 contains 14 residues. The study's findings and limits: Disease-linked clones were reportedly significantly enriched in matched ankylosing spondylitis synovial fluid. Disease-linked clones displayed a CD8+ phenotype and appeared relatively rarely in peripheral blood. Seemingly distinctive of ankylosing spondylitis blood was a TCR beta motif formed by eight highly homologous variants. Previously reported in reactive arthritis synovial fluid and blood were some of the motif variants.

TCRdb processed the 5' RACE reads anew with MiXCR; each CDR3 protein has one entry. The sample gives about 500,000 distinct CDR3 sequences, under 5.5% of which show up once; 3% to 4% is in the top ten. Sequencing was done on a sample of blood, either unsorted or a sorted T cell fraction (not recorded which). This sequence joins TRBV29-1 and TRBJ2-3; no clear D gene. The origin of this receptor is a male donor with ankylosing spondylitis. The DNA of the CDR3 is TGCAGCGTTGAGGGCAGAACTAGCACAGATACGCAGTATTTT. As protein: CSVEGRTSTDTQYF.